This T cell receptor (beta chain) was found in a study of T cells after posttransplantation cyclophosphamide. The assay was immunoSEQ multiplex PCR, and TCRdb's table has in-frame clones only and misses some. The table has over 15,000 clones, roughly 85% seen once; the top ten hold more than 25%. Controls had myeloablative marrow grafts with methotrexate and calcineurin inhibitor, sampled at 1 year. Germline-derived CDR1 and CDR2 are MNHEY and SMNVEV (reference sequence). V lost 5 bases and J lost 4; bases outside the gene matches: 8. The CDR3 is 15 amino acids. Study observations and caveats: Tissue-infiltrating T cells from skin or gut overlapped little with blood T cells. Recipient CMV seropositivity and CMV reactivation strongly tracked TRB clonality. Later post-transplant blood repertoires were often dominated by donor CD8+ memory clones.

In regard to this clone: The antigen is not known.

This sequence joins TRBV27 and TRBJ2-7, with 10 bases matching TRBD2. The clonotype was recovered from a female patient between 18 and 35 years old who received an allogeneic stem cell transplant from an unrelated donor, was CMV-positive, and had acute and chronic GVHD. The T cells may partly be graft donor cells. The input for sequencing was PBMCs, taken after allogeneic stem cell transplant with calcineurin inhibitor and methotrexate. CDR3 protein: CASSPRTSGGYEQYF. The CDR3 nucleotides are TGTGCCAGCAGTCCAAGGACTAGCGGAGGGTACGAGCAGTACTTC.